These 13 T cell receptor beta chains originate from one sample sequenced in a study of blood T cell repertoires in COVID-19. Generated by immunoSEQ multiplex PCR, the TCRdb table keeps only in-frame clones and is missing some. The sample has around 68,000 clones; roughly 89% are singletons. Sequencing was carried out using peripheral blood. Source of these receptors: a man in his forties or fifties with active COVID-19.

The rearrangement joins TRBV4-1 to TRBJ2-3, with 9 bases lining up with TRBD2. This CDR3 contains 15 residues. Germline V CDR1 and CDR2: MGHRA, YSYEKL. J was trimmed by 6 bases and V by 0 bases; bases with no gene match: 4. DNA for the CDR3: TGCGCCAGCAGCCAAGAAGGGGCGGGGGGGGATACGCAGTATTTT. Residues: CASSQEGAGGDTQYF.

The chain carries TRBV4-1 and TRBJ2-2; 8 bases are shared with TRBD1. The CDR3 extends over 16 amino acids. Unmatched junction bases numbered 6, after V lost 0 bases and J lost 6 bases. Germline CDR1 is MGHRA and CDR2 is YSYEKL. In nucleotides, the CDR3 is TGCGCCAGCAGCCAAGAATGGCAGGGGGCACCCGGGGAGCTGTTTTTT. This encodes CASSQEWQGAPGELFF.

This clone came up once. The chain uses TRBV30 and TRBJ1-2; TRBD1 agrees at 7 bases. The V and J ends lost 1 base and 4 bases, in that order; junction bases with no gene match: 3. Per the germline V gene, CDR1 is GTSNPN and CDR2 is SVGIG (reference sequence). The CDR3 contains 13 residues. CDR3 coding DNA: TGTGCCTGGAGTGAAACAGGGGTCTATGGCTACACCTTC. Translating gives CAWSETGVYGYTF.

The chain combines TRBV2 with TRBJ1-5; 9 nucleotides agree with TRBD1. Germline values: CDR1 SNHLY, CDR2 FYNNEI. V lost 0 bases and J lost 6; bases outside the gene matches: 6. The CDR3 loop spans 16 amino acids. The CDR3 bases are TGTGCCAGCAGTGAAGCGCTTGGGACAGGGCTTCAGCCCCAGCATTTT. It specifies CASSEALGTGLQPQHF.

The genes are TRBV5-1 and TRBJ1-5; 7 nucleotides match TRBD1. The CDR3 totals 15 residues. CDR1 and CDR2 from the germline V gene are SGHRS and YFSETQ. With 0 bases clipped from V and 2 bases from J, the junction kept 2 bases outside the gene matches. The CDR3 bases are TGCGCCAGCAGCTTGGACGGACAGGGCAATCAGCCCCAGCATTTT. This sequence encodes CASSLDGQGNQPQHF.

The V gene is TRBV12-5, the J gene TRBJ2-4; D ambiguous. The germline V gene has CDR1 LGHNT and CDR2 FRNRAP. The V end was cut by 0 bases, the J end by 2 bases, with 11 bases between. This CDR3 is built from 16 residues. The CDR3 coding sequence is TGTGCTAGTGGTTTGGTTGGTTCGGGTCCCAAAAACATTCAGTACTTC. As protein: CASGLVGSGPKNIQYF.

This chain links TRBV30 with TRBJ1-5; D gene uncertain. The CDR3 length is 15 residues. Deletions cut 3 bases from V and 5 bases from J, with 17 bases between. Germline assignment: CDR1 GTSNPN and CDR2 SVGIG (reference sequence). The CDR3 region has the DNA TGTGCCTGGAGCATCTCGGGGTTCCCAGATCAGCCCCAGCATTTT. It yields the protein CAWSISGFPDQPQHF.

This chain uses TRBV9 with TRBJ2-1; D is perhaps TRBD2 (5 bases). This CDR3 region has 15 residues. V gave up 5 bases and J gave up 0 bases, with 12 bases separating them. Germline V CDR1 and CDR2: SGDLS, YYNGEE. As DNA, the CDR3 is TGTGCCAGCAGAGCCCTAGGGAGCTCCTACAATGAGCAGTTCTTC. Its protein product is CASRALGSSYNEQFF.

The table lists this clone with a count of one. J is TRBJ1-1 and V is TRBV4-1; 9 bases map to TRBD1. There are 19 residues in the CDR3. The trim removed 7 bases at V and 1 base at J, leaving 19 bases unmatched. From germline, CDR1 is MGHRA and CDR2 YSYEKL. CDR3 bases: TGCGCCAGCACCCTGACCGTGGTGAGACAGGGGGGACGGAACACTGAAGCTTTCTTT. Protein: CASTLTVVRQGGRNTEAFF.

The chain couples TRBV15 to TRBJ1-2; D gene uncertain. The CDR3 consists of 15 residues. The germline V gene has CDR1 LNHNV and CDR2 YYDKDF (reference sequence). V was clipped by 0 bases and J by 1 base, with 9 bases between them. The CDR3 DNA is TGTGCCACCAGCAGAGAGTTGGCGGATAACTATGGCTACACCTTC. This gives the protein CATSRELADNYGYTF.

This clone was observed a single time. This rearrangement joins TRBV5-1 to TRBJ1-2; TRBD1 matches 11 bases. This CDR3 has 14 amino acids. The junction had 3 bases not matched to a gene; V was cut back by 4 bases and J by 4 bases. Germline CDR1 reads SGHRS; CDR2 reads YFSETQ. This CDR3 reads CASSKGTGGYGYTF. CDR3 coding DNA: TGCGCCAGCAGCAAAGGGACAGGGGGCTATGGCTACACCTTC. The variable domain in full, completed from reference TRBV5-1 and TRBJ1-2, reads KAGVTQTPRYLIKTRGQQVTLSCSPISGHRSVSWYQQTPGQGLQFLFEYFSETQRNKGNFPGRFSGRQFSNSRSEMNVSTLELGDSALYLCASSKGTGGYGYTFGSGTRLTVV.

The genes are TRBV30 and TRBJ1-5; weak D call: TRBD1 (6 bases). Trimming shortened V by 3 bases and J by 2 bases, and 17 bases separated the two germline ends. The CDR3 has 16 residues. In germline, CDR1 is GTSNPN, CDR2 SVGIG (reference sequence). DNA for the CDR3: TGTGCCTGGAGCCGAACCCGAGGACAGCGCAATCAGCCCCAGCATTTT. This translates into CAWSRTRGQRNQPQHF. Drawing the rest from reference TRBV30 and TRBJ1-5, the complete variable domain is SQTIHQWPATLVQPVGSPLSLECTVEGTSNPNLYWYRQAAGRGLQLLFYSVGIGQISSEVPQNLSASRPQDRQFILSSKKLLLSDSGFYLCAWSRTRGQRNQPQHFGDGTRLSIL.

V gene TRBV21-1 combines with J gene TRBJ2-1; TRBD1 is taken as the D call from the table, unchecked against the DNA. TRBV21-1 is designated a pseudogene. CDR3 size: 17 residues. This CDR3 is CASSRPRDRGSYNEQFF. The CDR3 DNA sequence: TGTGCCAGCAGCAGACCCCGGGACAGGGGGTCCTACAATGAGCAGTTCTTC.